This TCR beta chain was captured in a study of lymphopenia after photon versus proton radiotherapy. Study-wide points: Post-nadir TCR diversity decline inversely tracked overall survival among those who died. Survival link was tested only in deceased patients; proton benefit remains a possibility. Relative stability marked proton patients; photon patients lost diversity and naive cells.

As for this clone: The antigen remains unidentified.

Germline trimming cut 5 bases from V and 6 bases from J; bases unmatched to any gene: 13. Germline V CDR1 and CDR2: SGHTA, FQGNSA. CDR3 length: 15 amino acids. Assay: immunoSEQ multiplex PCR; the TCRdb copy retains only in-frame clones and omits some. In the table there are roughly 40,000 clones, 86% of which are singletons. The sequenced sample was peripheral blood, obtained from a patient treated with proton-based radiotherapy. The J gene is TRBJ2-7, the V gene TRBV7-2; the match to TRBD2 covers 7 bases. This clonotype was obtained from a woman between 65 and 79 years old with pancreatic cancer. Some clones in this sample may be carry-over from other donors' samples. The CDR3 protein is CASSRLAATPSEQYF. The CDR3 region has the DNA TGTGCCAGCAGCCGGCTAGCGGCGACCCCTTCCGAGCAGTACTTC. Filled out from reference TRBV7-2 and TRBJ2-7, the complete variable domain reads GAGVSQSPSNKVTEKGKDVELRCDPISGHTALYWYRQSLGQGLEFLIYFQGNSAPDKSGLPSDRFSAERTGGSVSTLTIQRTQQEDSAVYLCASSRLAATPSEQYFGPGTRLTVT.